Below, one T cell receptor (beta chain) is given with its context. Some clones are missing from TCRdb's copy, which holds only in-frame ones; the method was immunoSEQ multiplex PCR. The profile shows about 10,000 clones, around three fifths of them singletons. The record originates from a study of tumor-infiltrating lymphocytes in localized non-small cell lung cancer. The overall study: Some samples were collected after neoadjuvant chemotherapy; smokers, never-smokers and several histologies were included.

CDR1 is SEHNR, CDR2 FQNEAQ, per germline (reference sequence). CDR3 size: 16 residues. V gave up 5 bases and J gave up 3 bases, with 19 bases separating them. The receptor's source is a human donor with non-small cell lung cancer. The sample consisted of uninvolved lung tissue not adjacent to the tumor. The chain employs TRBV7-9 and TRBJ1-1; D call uncertain. Here the CDR3 reads CASSPKVGGGDTEAFF. The DNA of the CDR3 is TGTGCCAGCAGCCCCAAGGTAGGAGGTGGTGACACTGAAGCTTTCTTT.